Following are 24 T cell receptor beta chains from one sample sequenced in a study of regulatory T cells in long-lasting Graves disease. Described time point: persistent/refractory GD, antithyroid drugs over 5 years with positive TRAb. Making the TCR library involved RNA that had been extracted from PBMCs. Library construction for TCR beta used iRepertoire HTBI primers and Arm-PCR of CDR3 regions. Each CDR3 protein is one row after TCRdb ran MiXCR on the multiplex PCR reads. The sample shows 650,000 to 850,000 distinct CDR3 sequences, 25% to 30% of them seen only once. This specimen was peripheral blood mononuclear cells (PBMCs), taken when the disease was refractory, from a patient treated with antithyroid drugs. The receptors here all came from a female donor with Graves disease.

This clonotype was seen a few times. This chain connects TRBV15 to TRBJ2-4; D is perhaps TRBD2 (6 bases). CDR3 length: 17 amino acids. Deletions cut 0 bases from V and 5 bases from J, with 17 bases between. Germline V gene data show CDR1 as LNHNV and CDR2 as YYDKDF (reference sequence). DNA of the CDR3: TGTGCCACCAGCAGAGAACCGGGCGGAGGGGTCCAAAACATTCAGTACTTC. It is translated as CATSREPGGGVQNIQYF.

In its sample, this clonotype was seen a few times. The V call is TRBV11-2, the J call TRBJ2-6, with D unresolved. V gave up 5 bases and J gave up 2 bases, with 13 bases separating them. Germline loops: CDR1 SGHAT, CDR2 FQNNGV. This CDR3 has 16 amino acids. CDR3 region: CASSPGGGTGANVLTF. The DNA of the CDR3 is TGTGCCAGCAGCCCCGGTGGTGGAACTGGGGCCAACGTCCTGACTTTC.

The chain joins TRBV7-9 to TRBJ1-2, with 8 bases matching TRBD1. The CDR3 is 16 amino acids. V dropped 0 bases and J dropped 8; count of bases not matched to a gene: 11. Germline V lookup: CDR1 SEHNR, CDR2 FQNEAQ (reference sequence). The CDR3 bases are TGTGCCAGCAGCTTAGCTACGGCCAGGGGGCAAGGCGGCTACACCTTC. This translates into CASSLATARGQGGYTF.

Regarding this clonotype: A much bigger clone sits one base away, suggesting this may be a read error. This chain joins TRBV12-3 or TRBV12-4 and TRBJ2-2; TRBD1 matches 7 bases. Unmatched junction bases numbered 6, after V lost 7 bases and J lost 1 base. The CDR3 is 15 amino acids. In DNA form, the CDR3 reads TGTGCCAGCAACCTGAGGGGGCGGAACACCGGGGAGCTGTTTTTT. It is translated as CASNLRGRNTGELFF.

In this sample, this clonotype turned up a few times. The chain uses TRBV20-1 and TRBJ2-7, with 7 bases fitting TRBD2. The CDR3 extends over 13 amino acids. Germline V gene sequence: CDR1 DFQATT, CDR2 SNEGSKA (reference sequence). V trimming: 4 bases; J trimming: 7 bases; junction bases outside the gene matches: 10. DNA for the CDR3: TGCAGTGCTACGGCTAGCGGATTTTTAGAGCAGTACTTC. Translating gives CSATASGFLEQYF.

The J gene is TRBJ1-2, the V gene TRBV3-1, with D unclear. Trimming shortened V by 0 bases and J by 2 bases, and 10 bases separated the two germline ends. This CDR3 spans 15 amino acids. In germline, CDR1 is LGHDT, CDR2 YNNKEL (reference sequence). This CDR3 reads CASSQEIHNNYGYTF. The CDR3 DNA reads TGTGCCAGCAGCCAAGAAATACACAACAACTATGGCTACACCTTC.

The chain links TRBV13 to TRBJ1-1, with TRBD1 identical over 7 bases. The CDR3 runs 14 residues. The germline gives CDR1 PRHDT, CDR2 FYEKMQ (reference sequence). The J segment lost 8 bases and the V segment lost 3 bases, leaving 9 bases of the junction unmatched. CDR3 in amino acids: CASSLRQGGAEAFF. The CDR3 nucleotides read TGTGCCAGCAGCTTGAGACAGGGTGGGGCAGAAGCTTTCTTT.

J is TRBJ2-7 and V is TRBV5-6; D not resolved. Trimming removed 2 bases from V and 2 bases from J, with 14 bases in between. The CDR3 runs to 15 residues. Germline values: CDR1 SGHDT, CDR2 YYEEEE. The DNA of the CDR3 is TGTGCCAGCAGCTTAGGAGTTAGTCAGACCTACGAGCAGTACTTC. Translation: CASSLGVSQTYEQYF.

This clonotype was seen ten or more times. The J gene is TRBJ1-3, the V gene TRBV20-1; weak D call: TRBD1 (6 bases). Trimming cost V 6 bases and J 0 bases, with 12 bases left between them. Looked up from germline, CDR1 is DFQATT and CDR2 is SNEGSKA (reference sequence). This CDR3 spans 14 amino acids. The CDR3 sequence: CSALGGLSGNTIYF. The CDR3 nucleotides read TGCAGTGCCCTCGGGGGGCTCTCTGGAAACACCATATATTTT.

This chain uses TRBV6-2 or TRBV6-3 with TRBJ1-3; the match to TRBD1 covers 9 bases. The CDR3 contains 16 residues. Germline V lookup: CDR1 MNHEY, CDR2 SVGEGT. V dropped 8 bases and J dropped 0; count of bases not matched to a gene: 8. The CDR3 bases are TGTGCCAGCGGGACAGGGTTGGGAAACTCTGGAAACACCATATATTTT. Translating it yields CASGTGLGNSGNTIYF.

The rearrangement links TRBV7-9 to TRBJ1-4; D remains ambiguous. V lost 3 bases and J lost 8, with 13 bases in between. Looked up from germline, CDR1 is SEHNR and CDR2 is FQNEAQ (reference sequence). This CDR3 region has 14 residues. The CDR3 sequence is CASSFFQDGEKLFF. The CDR3 DNA is TGTGCCAGCAGCTTTTTCCAGGATGGGGAAAAACTGTTTTTT.

CDR3 protein: CASRSSPRGGYTF. CDR3 DNA sequence: TGTGCCAGCCGATCCTCCCCCAGGGGTGGCTACACCTTC. The rearrangement links TRBV12-3 or TRBV12-4 to TRBJ1-2; D may be TRBD1 (6 bases). The CDR3 totals 13 residues. V lost 8 bases to trimming and J lost 7 bases, with 17 bases between them.

In this sample, this clonotype turned up many times. The DNA for the CDR3 is TGTGCCACCAGTGATCCGTTGAGCGGGAGTTATGGCTACACCTTC. It translates to CATSDPLSGSYGYTF. This chain joins TRBV24-1 and TRBJ1-2; no reliable D call. V was clipped by 3 bases and J by 5 bases, with 15 bases between them. Germline V CDR1 and CDR2: KGHDR, SFDVKD. CDR3 length equals 15 residues.

The chain employs TRBV20-1 and TRBJ2-7; 10 bases map to TRBD2. This CDR3 has 14 amino acids. Germline CDR1 and CDR2: DFQATT and SNEGSKA (reference sequence). V shed 6 bases, J shed 0 bases, and the junction held 5 bases outside the gene matches. The CDR3 reads CSAGRTSGSYEQYF. CDR3 coding DNA: TGCAGTGCAGGGCGGACTAGCGGCTCCTACGAGCAGTACTTC.

This clonotype was recorded a few times. The J gene is TRBJ2-7, the V gene TRBV18, with D maybe TRBD1 (5 bases). The CDR3 is 13 amino acids. The germline V gene encodes CDR1 KGHSH and CDR2 LQKENI. V was pared by 3 bases and J by 6 bases, with 12 bases between. The CDR3 is CASSPRTLGEQYF. In nucleotides, the CDR3 is TGTGCCAGCTCACCCCGGACATTAGGCGAGCAGTACTTC.

This clonotype occurred many times. The rearrangement joins TRBV12-3 or TRBV12-4 to TRBJ1-2; no clear D. V was shortened by 2 bases and J by 2 bases, with 9 bases between the two germline ends. This CDR3 has 14 residues. CDR3 DNA sequence: TGTGCCAGCAGTTTAAGAGGGCAGAACTATGGCTACACCTTC. As protein: CASSLRGQNYGYTF.

The rearrangement links TRBV14 to TRBJ1-1, with TRBD1 as a possible D gene (6 bases). Trimming took 2 bases from V and 5 from J, leaving 15 bases between them. Germline CDR1 and CDR2: SGHDN and FVKESK. The length of the CDR3 is 15 residues. The CDR3 region is CASSQLETGRTEAFF. CDR3 nucleotide sequence: TGTGCCAGCAGCCAACTCGAGACAGGTCGGACTGAAGCTTTCTTT.

In its sample, this clonotype was seen a few times. J is TRBJ1-1 and V is TRBV20-1; weak D call: TRBD1 (5 bases). The CDR3 sequence is 14 residues long. Germline loops: CDR1 DFQATT, CDR2 SNEGSKA (reference sequence). V gave up 6 bases and J gave up 1 base, with 15 bases separating them. The CDR3 sequence: CSAPGGATNTEAFF. The DNA of the CDR3 is TGCAGTGCCCCAGGAGGGGCAACGAACACTGAAGCTTTCTTT.

This clonotype was counted at least ten times. The chain employs TRBV5-1 and TRBJ2-7; D unresolved. The CDR3 totals 14 residues. With 0 bases removed from V and 1 base from J, the gap between germline ends came to 8 bases. CDR1 is SGHRS and CDR2 is YFSETQ in the germline V gene. The CDR3 loop reads CASSLATSSYEQYF. The CDR3, as DNA: TGCGCCAGCAGCTTGGCCACGTCATCCTACGAGCAGTACTTC.

This clonotype was seen a handful of times. The V call is TRBV10-3, the J call TRBJ1-2, with D tentatively TRBD1 (5 bases). Germline V gene sequence: CDR1 ENHRY, CDR2 SYGVKD. The CDR3 is made up of 14 amino acids. Trimming pared 0 bases from V and 3 bases from J, leaving 8 bases between. The DNA for the CDR3 is TGTGCCATCAGTGAGTCGGGAGGGGACTATGGCTACACCTTC. Encoded protein: CAISESGGDYGYTF.

By frequency in the sample, this clonotype is medium-sized (0.01 to 0.1%). This chain joins TRBV27 and TRBJ2-7; perhaps TRBD1 as D (5 bases). V was trimmed by 8 bases and J by 4 bases, leaving 15 bases between them. This CDR3 has 13 residues. CDR1 and CDR2 (germline): MNHEY, SMNVEV (reference sequence). The CDR3 DNA reads as TGTGCCAGCCGTACGACAGCCCAGTACGAGCAGTACTTC. Translation: CASRTTAQYEQYF.

This chain links TRBV7-9 with TRBJ2-7; 7 bases align to TRBD2. Germline lookup yields CDR1 SEHNR and CDR2 FQNEAQ (reference sequence). V gave up 4 bases and J gave up 5 bases; unmatched junction bases: 8. CDR3 size: 14 residues. The DNA of the CDR3 is TGTGCCAGCAGCTCAAGCGGGGCCGGACACGAGCAGTACTTC. Translating it yields CASSSSGAGHEQYF.

This clonotype was observed a few times. The rearrangement joins TRBV19 to TRBJ2-2, with TRBD2 identical over 9 bases. There are 15 residues in the CDR3. J was trimmed by 6 bases and V by 3 bases; bases with no gene match: 5. Germline values: CDR1 LNHDA, CDR2 SQIVND (reference sequence). The CDR3 sequence: CASSINSGSAGELFF. The CDR3 region has the DNA TGTGCCAGTAGTATTAATAGCGGGAGTGCCGGGGAGCTGTTTTTT.

V usage is TRBV12-3 or TRBV12-4 and J usage is TRBJ2-2, with TRBD2 matching 7 bases. The CDR3 is made up of 12 amino acids. J lost 6 bases, V lost 5 bases, and 0 bases had no gene match. The CDR3 DNA sequence: TGTGCCAGCAGTGGGGGGGCCGGGGAGCTGTTTTTT. Amino acid sequence: CASSGGAGELFF.